This T cell receptor beta chain was profiled in a study of cytomegalovirus exposure and HLA in healthy donors. PCR primers comprised 60 Vbeta and 13 Jbeta primers. Only in-frame clones appear in the TCRdb table, and some are missing; sequencing was by immunoSEQ multiplex PCR. This sample's table reports about 140,000 clones. The germline CDR1 and CDR2 sequences are MDHEN and SYDVKM. CDR3 length equals 14 residues. The V gene lost 2 bases and the J gene lost 5 bases, with 13 bases spanning the gap. Source material: PBMCs. The TCR originated in a male donor in good health and CMV-seronegative. The chain carries TRBV28 and TRBJ2-7; D unclear. CDR3 sequence reads: CASSLGQIPNEQYF. The CDR3 DNA sequence: TGTGCCAGCAGTTTAGGCCAAATCCCAAACGAGCAGTACTTC.